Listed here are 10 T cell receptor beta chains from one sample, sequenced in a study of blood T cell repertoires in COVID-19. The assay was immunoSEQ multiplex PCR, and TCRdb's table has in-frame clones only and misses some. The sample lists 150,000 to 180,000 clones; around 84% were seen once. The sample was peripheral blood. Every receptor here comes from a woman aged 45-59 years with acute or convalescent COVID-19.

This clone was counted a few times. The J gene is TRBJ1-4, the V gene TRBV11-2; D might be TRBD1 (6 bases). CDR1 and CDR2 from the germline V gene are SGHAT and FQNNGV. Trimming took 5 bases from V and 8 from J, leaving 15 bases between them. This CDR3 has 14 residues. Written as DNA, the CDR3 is TGTGCCAGCAGCCCCCGGGGAGGGGGAGAAAAACTGTTTTTT. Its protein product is CASSPRGGGEKLFF.

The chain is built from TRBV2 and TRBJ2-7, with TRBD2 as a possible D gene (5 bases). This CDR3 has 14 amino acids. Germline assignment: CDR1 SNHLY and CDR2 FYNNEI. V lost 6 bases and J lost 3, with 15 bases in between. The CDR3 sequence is CASRDQGLLYEQYF. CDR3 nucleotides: TGTGCCAGCAGAGATCAAGGACTGCTCTACGAGCAGTACTTC.

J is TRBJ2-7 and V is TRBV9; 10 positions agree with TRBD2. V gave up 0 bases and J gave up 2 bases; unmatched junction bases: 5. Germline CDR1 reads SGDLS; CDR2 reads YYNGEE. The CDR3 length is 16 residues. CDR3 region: CASSVGRTSGTYEQYF. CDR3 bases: TGTGCCAGCAGCGTAGGGCGGACTAGCGGTACCTACGAGCAGTACTTC.

Here the CDR3 DNA reads TGTGCCAGCAGCGAGGGCTCAGGGGGCTGGGAGACCCAGTACTTC. Translating it yields CASSEGSGGWETQYF. The chain employs TRBV5-4 and TRBJ2-5; 8 bases agree with TRBD1. J lost 5 bases, V lost 4 bases, and 10 bases had no gene match. CDR3 length: 15 amino acids. Per germline, CDR1 SGHNT and CDR2 YYREEE (reference sequence).

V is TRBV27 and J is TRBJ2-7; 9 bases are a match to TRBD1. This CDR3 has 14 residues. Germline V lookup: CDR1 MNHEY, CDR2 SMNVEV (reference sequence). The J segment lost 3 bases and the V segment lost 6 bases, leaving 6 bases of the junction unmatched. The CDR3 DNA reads TGTGCCAGCAGAGGGACAGGGCGCCTCTACGAGCAGTACTTC. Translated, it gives CASRGTGRLYEQYF.

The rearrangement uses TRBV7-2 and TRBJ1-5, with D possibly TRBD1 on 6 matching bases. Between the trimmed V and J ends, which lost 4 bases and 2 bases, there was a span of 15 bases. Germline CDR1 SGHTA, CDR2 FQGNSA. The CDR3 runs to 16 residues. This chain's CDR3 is CASSSPWGLGNQPQHF. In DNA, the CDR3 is TGTGCCAGCAGCTCACCTTGGGGGCTAGGCAATCAGCCCCAGCATTTT.

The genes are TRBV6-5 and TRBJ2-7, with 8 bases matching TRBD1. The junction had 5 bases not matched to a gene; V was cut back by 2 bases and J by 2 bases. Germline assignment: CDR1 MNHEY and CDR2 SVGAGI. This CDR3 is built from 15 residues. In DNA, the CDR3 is TGTGCCAGCAGTTACAATACAGGGGGTACCTACGAGCAGTACTTC. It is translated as CASSYNTGGTYEQYF.

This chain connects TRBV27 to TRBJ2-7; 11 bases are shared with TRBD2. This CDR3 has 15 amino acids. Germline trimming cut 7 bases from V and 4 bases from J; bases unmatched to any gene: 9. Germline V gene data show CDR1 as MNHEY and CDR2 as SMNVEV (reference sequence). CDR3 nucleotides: TGTGCCAGCAAAAGCTATGGGACTAGCGGTTACGAGCAGTACTTC. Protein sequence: CASKSYGTSGYEQYF.

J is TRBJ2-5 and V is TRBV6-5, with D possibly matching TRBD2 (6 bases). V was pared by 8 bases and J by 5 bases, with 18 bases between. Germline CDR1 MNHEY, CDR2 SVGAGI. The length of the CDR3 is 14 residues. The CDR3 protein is CASGVRRGGETQYF. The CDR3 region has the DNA TGTGCCAGCGGAGTACGAAGAGGAGGGGAGACCCAGTACTTC.

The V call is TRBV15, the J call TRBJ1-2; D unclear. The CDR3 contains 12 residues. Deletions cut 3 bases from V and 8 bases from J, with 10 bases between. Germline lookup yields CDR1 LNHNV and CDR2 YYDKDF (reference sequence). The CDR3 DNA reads TGTGCCACCAGCAGTGAGGCCGCCGGCTACACCTTC. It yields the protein CATSSEAAGYTF.